This section outlines one TCR beta chain sequence together with its context. The table came from immunoSEQ multiplex PCR; TCRdb's copy has only in-frame clones and leaves some out. Of around 76,000 clones in the sample, roughly 94% were seen once. This sample stems from a study of control samples from healthy donors and cancer patients. Germline CDR1 and CDR2: MNHEY and SVGAGI. V lost 2 bases, J lost 3 bases, and 5 bases lay in between. The CDR3 runs to 13 residues. The chain is built from TRBV6-5 and TRBJ1-3, with D uncertain. This TCR derives from a woman aged 40 to 49 in good health. The specimen sequenced was blood. The CDR3 protein is CASSYRVGNTIYF. The CDR3, as DNA: TGTGCCAGCAGTTACAGGGTTGGAAACACCATATATTTT.